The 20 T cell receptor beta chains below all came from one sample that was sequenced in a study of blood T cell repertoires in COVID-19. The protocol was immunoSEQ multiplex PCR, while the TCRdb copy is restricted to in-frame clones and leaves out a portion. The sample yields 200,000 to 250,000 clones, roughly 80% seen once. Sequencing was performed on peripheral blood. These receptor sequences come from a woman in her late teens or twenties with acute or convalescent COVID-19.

The CDR3 here is CASSMHPSGMTYRFF. In DNA, the CDR3 is TGTGCCAGTAGTATGCACCCTAGCGGGATGACTTATAGGTTCTTC. V gene TRBV19 combines with J gene TRBJ2-1, with 9 bases matching TRBD2. Germline loops: CDR1 LNHDA, CDR2 SQIVND (reference sequence). CDR3 length: 15 residues. Trimming at V came to 3 bases and at J to 15 bases, leaving 15 bases not matched to a gene.

Here the CDR3 reads CASSEPDTIQETQYF. CDR3 in DNA: TGCGCCAGCAGTGAGCCGGACACCATCCAAGAGACCCAGTACTTC. This sequence joins TRBV10-2 and TRBJ2-5; D possibly corresponds to TRBD1 (5 bases). The germline CDR1 and CDR2 sequences are WSHSY and SAAADI. Between the trimmed V and J ends, which lost 2 bases and 1 base, there was a span of 11 bases. The CDR3 runs to 15 residues.

The CDR3 DNA reads as TGTGCCTGGAGGGTTGGGACTAGCAGGTTGGAGACCCAGTACTTC. This gives the protein CAWRVGTSRLETQYF. This chain links TRBV30 with TRBJ2-5; 9 nucleotides line up with TRBD2. The trim removed 3 bases at V and 5 bases at J, leaving 10 bases unmatched. The CDR3 extends over 15 amino acids. Germline V gives CDR1 GTSNPN, CDR2 SVGIG (reference sequence).

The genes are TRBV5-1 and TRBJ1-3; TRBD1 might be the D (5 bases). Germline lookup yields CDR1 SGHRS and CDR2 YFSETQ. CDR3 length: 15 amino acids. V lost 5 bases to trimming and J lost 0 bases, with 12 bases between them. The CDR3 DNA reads TGCGCCAGCAGTCCCACAGGTTTCTCTGGAAACACCATATATTTT. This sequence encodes CASSPTGFSGNTIYF.

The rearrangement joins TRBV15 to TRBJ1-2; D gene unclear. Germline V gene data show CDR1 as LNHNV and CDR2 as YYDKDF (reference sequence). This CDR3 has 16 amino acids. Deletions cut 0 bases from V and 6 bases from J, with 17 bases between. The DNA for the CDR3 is TGTGCCACCAGCAGAGATCGTTATAGAATCTCTCATGGCTACACCTTC. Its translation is CATSRDRYRISHGYTF. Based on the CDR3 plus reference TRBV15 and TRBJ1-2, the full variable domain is DAMVIQNPRYQVTQFGKPVTLSCSQTLNHNVMYWYQQKSSQAPKLLFHYYDKDFNNEADTPDNFQSRRPNTSFCFLDIRSPGLGDTAMYLCATSRDRYRISHGYTFGSGTRLTVV.

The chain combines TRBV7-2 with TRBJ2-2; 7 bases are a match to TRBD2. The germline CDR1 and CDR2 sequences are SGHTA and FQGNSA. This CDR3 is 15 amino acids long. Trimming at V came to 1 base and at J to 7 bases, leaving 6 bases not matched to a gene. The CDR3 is CASSLEGGRGGELFF. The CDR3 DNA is TGTGCCAGCAGCTTAGAAGGAGGGAGGGGCGGGGAGCTGTTTTTT.

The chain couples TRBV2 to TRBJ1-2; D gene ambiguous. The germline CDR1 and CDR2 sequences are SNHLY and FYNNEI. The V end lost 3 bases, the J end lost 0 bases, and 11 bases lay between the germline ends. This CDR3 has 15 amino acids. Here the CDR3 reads CASSDSGLANYGYTF. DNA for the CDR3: TGTGCCAGCAGTGATTCGGGGTTAGCTAACTATGGCTACACCTTC.

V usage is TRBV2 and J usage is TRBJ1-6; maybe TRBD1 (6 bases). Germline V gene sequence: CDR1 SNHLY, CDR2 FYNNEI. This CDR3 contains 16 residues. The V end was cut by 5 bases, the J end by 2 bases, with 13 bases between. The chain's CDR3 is CASSSAGVAYNSPLHF. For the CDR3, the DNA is TGTGCCAGCAGTAGCGCAGGGGTAGCCTATAATTCACCCCTCCACTTT.

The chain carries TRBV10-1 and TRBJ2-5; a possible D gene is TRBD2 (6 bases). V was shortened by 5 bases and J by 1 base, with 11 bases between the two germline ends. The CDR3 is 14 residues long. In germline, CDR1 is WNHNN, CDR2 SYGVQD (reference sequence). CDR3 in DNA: TGCGCCAGCAGTATGGGGGGTCCCCAAGAGACCCAGTACTTC. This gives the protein CASSMGGPQETQYF.

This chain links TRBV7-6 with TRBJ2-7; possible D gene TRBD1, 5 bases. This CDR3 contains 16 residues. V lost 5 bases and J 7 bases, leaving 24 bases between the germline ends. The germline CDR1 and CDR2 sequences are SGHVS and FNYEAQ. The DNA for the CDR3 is TGTGCCAGCAGCCTAACCCTACAGGCAGGAGCATGGGAGCAGTACTTC. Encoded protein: CASSLTLQAGAWEQYF.

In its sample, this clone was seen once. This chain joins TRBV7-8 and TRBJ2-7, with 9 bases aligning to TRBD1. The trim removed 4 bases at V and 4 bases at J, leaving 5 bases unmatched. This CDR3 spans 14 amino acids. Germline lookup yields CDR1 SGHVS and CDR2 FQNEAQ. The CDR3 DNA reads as TGTGCCAGCAGCTCCAGGACAGGGGAATACGAGCAGTACTTC. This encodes CASSSRTGEYEQYF.

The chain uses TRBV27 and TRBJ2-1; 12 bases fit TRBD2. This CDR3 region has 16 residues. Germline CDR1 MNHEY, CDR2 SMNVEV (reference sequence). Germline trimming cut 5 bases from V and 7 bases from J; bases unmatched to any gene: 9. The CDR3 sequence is CASSLRLAGAQNEQFF. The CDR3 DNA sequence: TGTGCCAGCAGTCTCAGACTAGCGGGAGCGCAGAATGAGCAGTTCTTC.

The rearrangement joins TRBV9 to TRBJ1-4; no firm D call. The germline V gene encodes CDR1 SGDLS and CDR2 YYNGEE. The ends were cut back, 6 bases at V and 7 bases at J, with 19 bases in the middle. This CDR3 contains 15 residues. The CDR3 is CASTEGGGGGEKLFF. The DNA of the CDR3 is TGTGCCAGCACCGAAGGAGGAGGTGGTGGTGAAAAACTGTTTTTT.

The CDR3: CASSSGLANEQFF. In nucleotides, the CDR3 is TGTGCCAGTAGTTCCGGACTAGCCAATGAGCAGTTCTTC. The rearrangement links TRBV19 to TRBJ2-1; TRBD2 agrees at 8 bases. The CDR3 length is 13 residues. J was trimmed by 6 bases and V by 5 bases; bases with no gene match: 3. Germline V gene sequence: CDR1 LNHDA, CDR2 SQIVND (reference sequence). Using reference TRBV19 and TRBJ2-1 for the parts outside the CDR3, the full variable domain is DGGITQSPKYLFRKEGQNVTLSCEQNLNHDAMYWYRQDPGQGLRLIYYSQIVNDFQKGDIAEGYSVSREKKESFPLTVTSAQKNPTAFYLCASSSGLANEQFFGPGTRLTVL.

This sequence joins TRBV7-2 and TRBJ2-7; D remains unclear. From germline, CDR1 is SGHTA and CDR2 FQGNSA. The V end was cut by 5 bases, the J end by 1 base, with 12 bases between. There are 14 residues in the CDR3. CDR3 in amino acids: CASSLVAASYEQYF. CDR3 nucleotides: TGTGCCAGCAGCCTGGTAGCTGCTTCCTACGAGCAGTACTTC. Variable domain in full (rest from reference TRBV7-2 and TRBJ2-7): GAGVSQSPSNKVTEKGKDVELRCDPISGHTALYWYRQSLGQGLEFLIYFQGNSAPDKSGLPSDRFSAERTGGSVSTLTIQRTQQEDSAVYLCASSLVAASYEQYFGPGTRLTVT.

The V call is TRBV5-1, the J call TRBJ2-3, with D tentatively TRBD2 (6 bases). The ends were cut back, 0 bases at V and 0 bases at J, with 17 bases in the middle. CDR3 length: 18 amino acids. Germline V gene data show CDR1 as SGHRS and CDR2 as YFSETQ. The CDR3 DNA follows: TGCGCCAGCAGCTTGGCCCTCGTGGCAGGGACTAGCACAGATACGCAGTATTTT. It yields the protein CASSLALVAGTSTDTQYF.

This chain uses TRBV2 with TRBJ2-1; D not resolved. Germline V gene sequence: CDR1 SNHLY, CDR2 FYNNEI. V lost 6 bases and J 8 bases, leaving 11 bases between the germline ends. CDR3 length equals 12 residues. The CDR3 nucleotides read TGTGCCAGCAGAGCGCCTAGTGATGAGCAGTTCTTC. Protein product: CASRAPSDEQFF.

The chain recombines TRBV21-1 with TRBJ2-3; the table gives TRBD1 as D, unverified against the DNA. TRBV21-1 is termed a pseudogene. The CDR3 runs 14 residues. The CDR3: CASRGHSSTDTQYF. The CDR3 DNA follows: TGTGCCAGCAGGGGCCATTCTAGCACAGATACGCAGTATTTT.

The CDR3 DNA follows: TGTGCCAGCAGCTTGATCGGGACTAGGGCCTACAATGAGCAGTTCTTC. It yields the protein CASSLIGTRAYNEQFF. This chain connects TRBV5-4 to TRBJ2-1; TRBD2 agrees at 8 bases. This CDR3 contains 16 residues. The germline V gene has CDR1 SGHNT and CDR2 YYREEE (reference sequence). V gave up 1 base and J gave up 2 bases; unmatched junction bases: 5.

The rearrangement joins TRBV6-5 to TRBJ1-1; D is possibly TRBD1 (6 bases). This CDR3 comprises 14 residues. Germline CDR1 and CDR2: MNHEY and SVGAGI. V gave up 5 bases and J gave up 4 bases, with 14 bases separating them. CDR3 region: CASSIQGSGTEAFF. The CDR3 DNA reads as TGTGCCAGCAGTATACAGGGCTCGGGCACTGAAGCTTTCTTT.